These 9 T cell receptor beta chains were all obtained from the same sample, sequenced in a study of neurological immune-mediated disorders. Time point indicated: technical triplicate 3. TCRdb analysed the 5' RACE reads with MiXCR anew, one entry per CDR3 protein. The sample lists 25,000 to 30,000 distinct CDR3 sequences, roughly 16% seen once, with 4% to 5% in the top ten. Sequenced input: CD4+ T cells from blood. The receptors stem from a female donor with HTLV-1-associated myelopathy (HAM/TSP).

This clonotype came up many times. V usage is TRBV20-1 and J usage is TRBJ2-4; D ambiguous. V shed 5 bases and J shed 0 bases, with 8 bases lying between them. Germline lookup yields CDR1 DFQATT and CDR2 SNEGSKA (reference sequence). This CDR3 has 13 residues. DNA for the CDR3: TGCAGTGCTGTTAGTTTAGCCAAAAACATTCAGTACTTC. It encodes CSAVSLAKNIQYF.

This clonotype was seen at least ten times. The genes are TRBV20-1 and TRBJ2-7; possible D gene TRBD1, 6 bases. Germline values: CDR1 DFQATT, CDR2 SNEGSKA (reference sequence). V was trimmed by 6 bases and J by 1 base, leaving 7 bases between them. The CDR3 has 11 amino acids. In nucleotides, the CDR3 is TGCAGTGCCGGGACATCCTACGAGCAGTACTTC. This sequence encodes CSAGTSYEQYF.

The V and J genes are TRBV6-2 or TRBV6-3 and TRBJ1-1; D is perhaps TRBD1 (6 bases). CDR3 size: 17 residues. Germline CDR1 MNHEY, CDR2 SVGEGT. V lost 4 bases, J lost 3 bases, and 21 bases lay in between. CDR3 amino acids: CASSSGGRYGGYTEAFF. CDR3 DNA: TGTGCCAGCAGTTCGGGGGGGCGATATGGTGGGTACACTGAAGCTTTCTTT.

This clonotype was counted many times. V usage is TRBV7-2 and J usage is TRBJ1-2; no clear D gene. The CDR3 extends over 14 amino acids. V gave up 3 bases and J gave up 2 bases, with 10 bases separating them. CDR1 and CDR2 (germline): SGHTA, FQGNSA. The CDR3 here is CASSFKPSNYGYTF. The CDR3 DNA reads TGTGCCAGCAGCTTTAAGCCCTCCAACTATGGCTACACCTTC. The whole variable domain, filled in from reference TRBV7-2 and TRBJ1-2, reads GAGVSQSPSNKVTEKGKDVELRCDPISGHTALYWYRQSLGQGLEFLIYFQGNSAPDKSGLPSDRFSAERTGGSVSTLTIQRTQQEDSAVYLCASSFKPSNYGYTFGSGTRLTVV.

The chain's CDR3 is CASSPRTGRNTEAFF. In DNA form, the CDR3 reads TGTGCCAGCAGCCCTCGGACAGGTAGAAACACTGAAGCTTTCTTT. This chain uses TRBV7-2 with TRBJ1-1, with 7 positions matching TRBD1. Trimming removed 5 bases from V and 2 bases from J; junction bases left unmatched: 8. The CDR3 consists of 15 residues. Germline CDR1 and CDR2: SGHTA and FQGNSA.

Many counts were recorded for this clonotype. In nucleotides, the CDR3 is TGTGCCAGCAGTTTAGAAGTCTACGAGCAGTACTTC. It codes for CASSLEVYEQYF. The chain combines TRBV28 with TRBJ2-7; D not resolved. The germline V and J ends were trimmed by 2 bases and 3 bases, with 5 bases remaining between them. CDR1 and CDR2 (germline): MDHEN, SYDVKM. The CDR3 runs 12 residues.

In its sample, this clonotype was seen many times. The rearrangement joins TRBV5-1 to TRBJ2-1; TRBD1 aligns across 9 bases. Germline CDR1 SGHRS, CDR2 YFSETQ. There are 15 residues in the CDR3. Losses at the gene ends were 2 bases for V and 3 bases for J; bases not matched to a gene: 3. Here the CDR3 DNA reads TGCGCCAGCAGCTTACAGGGGGCTTACTACAATGAGCAGTTCTTC. Translation gives CASSLQGAYYNEQFF.

The chain couples TRBV5-6 to TRBJ1-4; D not resolved. With 1 base removed from V and 0 bases from J, the gap between germline ends came to 4 bases. Germline V lookup: CDR1 SGHDT, CDR2 YYEEEE. There are 14 residues in the CDR3. The CDR3 loop reads CASSLYATNEKLFF. The CDR3 bases are TGTGCCAGCAGCTTGTATGCAACTAATGAAAAACTGTTTTTT.

This clonotype is labeled medium-sized. V usage is TRBV14 and J usage is TRBJ2-5, with D unresolved. With 4 bases removed from V and 7 bases from J, the gap between germline ends came to 13 bases. In germline, CDR1 is SGHDN, CDR2 FVKESK. This CDR3 has 13 amino acids. CDR3 sequence (DNA): TGTGCCAGCAGCCGGACGGGCTCCAGGACCCAGTACTTC. It codes for CASSRTGSRTQYF.